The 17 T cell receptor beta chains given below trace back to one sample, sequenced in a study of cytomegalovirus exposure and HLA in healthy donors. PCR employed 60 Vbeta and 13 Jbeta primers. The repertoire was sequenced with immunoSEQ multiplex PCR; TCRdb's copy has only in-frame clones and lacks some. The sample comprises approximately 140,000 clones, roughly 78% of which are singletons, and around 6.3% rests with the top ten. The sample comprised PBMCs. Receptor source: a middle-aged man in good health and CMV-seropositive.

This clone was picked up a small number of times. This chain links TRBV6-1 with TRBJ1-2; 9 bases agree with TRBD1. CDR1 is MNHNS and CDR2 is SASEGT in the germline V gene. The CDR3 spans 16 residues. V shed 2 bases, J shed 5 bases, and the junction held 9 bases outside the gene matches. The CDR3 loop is CASSESTGGFWYGYTF. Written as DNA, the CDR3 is TGTGCCAGCAGTGAATCGACAGGGGGTTTTTGGTATGGCTACACCTTC.

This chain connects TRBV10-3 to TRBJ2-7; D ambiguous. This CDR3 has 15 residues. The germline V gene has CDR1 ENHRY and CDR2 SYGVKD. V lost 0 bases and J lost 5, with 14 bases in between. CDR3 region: CAISESIASQHEQYF. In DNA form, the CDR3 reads TGTGCCATCAGTGAGTCGATAGCTAGTCAGCACGAGCAGTACTTC.

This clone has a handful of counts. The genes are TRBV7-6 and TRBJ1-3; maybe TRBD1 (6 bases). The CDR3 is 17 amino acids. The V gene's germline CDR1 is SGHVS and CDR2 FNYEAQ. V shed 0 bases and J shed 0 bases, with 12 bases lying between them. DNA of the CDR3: TGTGCCAGCAGCTTAGCTCCGGGGGGCGGCTCTGGAAACACCATATATTTT. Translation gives CASSLAPGGGSGNTIYF.

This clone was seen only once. CDR3 sequence (DNA): TGTGCCAGCAGCTTAGGCGGAATTAGCTATGGCTACACCTTC. This gives the protein CASSLGGISYGYTF. The genes are TRBV7-9 and TRBJ1-2; D gene ambiguous. V lost 1 base, J lost 4 bases, and 10 bases lay in between. The CDR3 is made up of 14 amino acids. CDR1 is SEHNR and CDR2 is FQNEAQ in the germline V gene (reference sequence).

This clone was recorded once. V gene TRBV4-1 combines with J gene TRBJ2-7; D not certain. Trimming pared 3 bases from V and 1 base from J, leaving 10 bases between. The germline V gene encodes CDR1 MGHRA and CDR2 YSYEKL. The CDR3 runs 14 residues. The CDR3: CASSQNGGSYEQYF. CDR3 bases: TGCGCCAGCAGCCAGAATGGCGGTTCCTACGAGCAGTACTTC.

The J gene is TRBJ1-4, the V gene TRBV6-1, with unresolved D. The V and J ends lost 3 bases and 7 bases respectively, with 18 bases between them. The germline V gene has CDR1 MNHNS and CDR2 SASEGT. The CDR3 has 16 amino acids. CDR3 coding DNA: TGTGCCAGCAGTGATTTAGCCGGGATGATAGGTGAAAAACTGTTTTTT. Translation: CASSDLAGMIGEKLFF.

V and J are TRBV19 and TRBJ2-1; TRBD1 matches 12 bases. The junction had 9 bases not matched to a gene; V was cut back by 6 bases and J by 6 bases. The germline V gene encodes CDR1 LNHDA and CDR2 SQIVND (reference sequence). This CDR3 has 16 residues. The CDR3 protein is CASRDPGQGASNEQFF. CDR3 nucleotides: TGTGCCAGTAGGGATCCGGGACAGGGGGCCAGCAATGAGCAGTTCTTC.

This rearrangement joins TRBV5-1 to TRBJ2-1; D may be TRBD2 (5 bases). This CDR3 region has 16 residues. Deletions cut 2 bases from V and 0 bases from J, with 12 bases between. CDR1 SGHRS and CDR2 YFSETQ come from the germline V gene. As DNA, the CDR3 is TGCGCCAGCAGCTTCATTCCAGCGGACTCCTACAATGAGCAGTTCTTC. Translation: CASSFIPADSYNEQFF. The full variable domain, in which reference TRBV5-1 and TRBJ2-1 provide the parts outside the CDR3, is KAGVTQTPRYLIKTRGQQVTLSCSPISGHRSVSWYQQTPGQGLQFLFEYFSETQRNKGNFPGRFSGRQFSNSRSEMNVSTLELGDSALYLCASSFIPADSYNEQFFGPGTRLTVL.

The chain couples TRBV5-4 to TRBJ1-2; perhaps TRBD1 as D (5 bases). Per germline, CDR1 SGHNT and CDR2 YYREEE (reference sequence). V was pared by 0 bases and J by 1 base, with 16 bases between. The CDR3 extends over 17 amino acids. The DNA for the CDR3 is TGTGCCAGCAGCTTGGTGTCAGGGTGGGGATTTAACTATGGCTACACCTTC. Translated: CASSLVSGWGFNYGYTF. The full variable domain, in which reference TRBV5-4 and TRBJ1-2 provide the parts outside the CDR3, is ETGVTQSPTHLIKTRGQQVTLRCSSQSGHNTVSWYQQALGQGPQFIFQYYREEENGRGNFPPRFSGLQFPNYSSELNVNALELDDSALYLCASSLVSGWGFNYGYTFGSGTRLTVV.

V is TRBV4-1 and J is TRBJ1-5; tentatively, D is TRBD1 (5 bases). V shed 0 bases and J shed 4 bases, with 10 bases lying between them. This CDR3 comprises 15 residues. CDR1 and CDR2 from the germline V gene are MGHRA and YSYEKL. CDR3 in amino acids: CASSQDRDFNQPQHF. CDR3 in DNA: TGCGCCAGCAGCCAAGACCGGGACTTTAATCAGCCCCAGCATTTT.

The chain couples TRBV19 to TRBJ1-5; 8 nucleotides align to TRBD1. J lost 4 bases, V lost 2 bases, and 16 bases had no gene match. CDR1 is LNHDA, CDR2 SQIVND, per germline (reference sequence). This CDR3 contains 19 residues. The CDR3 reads CASSIRRTGSVGVNQPQHF. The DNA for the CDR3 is TGTGCCAGTAGTATACGGCGGACAGGGTCTGTGGGGGTGAATCAGCCCCAGCATTTT.

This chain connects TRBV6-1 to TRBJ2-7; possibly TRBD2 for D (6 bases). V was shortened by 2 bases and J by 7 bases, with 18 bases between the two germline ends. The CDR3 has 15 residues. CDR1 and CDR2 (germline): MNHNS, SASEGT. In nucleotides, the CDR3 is TGTGCCAGCAGTGAAATCGGGACTCAATATGGGGAGCAGTACTTC. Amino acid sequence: CASSEIGTQYGEQYF.

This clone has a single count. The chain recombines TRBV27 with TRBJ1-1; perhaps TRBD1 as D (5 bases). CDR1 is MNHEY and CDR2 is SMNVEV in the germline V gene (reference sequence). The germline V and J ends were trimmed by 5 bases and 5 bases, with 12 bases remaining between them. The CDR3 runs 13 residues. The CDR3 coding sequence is TGTGCCAGCAGTGACAGACCGTTTACTGAAGCTTTCTTT. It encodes CASSDRPFTEAFF.

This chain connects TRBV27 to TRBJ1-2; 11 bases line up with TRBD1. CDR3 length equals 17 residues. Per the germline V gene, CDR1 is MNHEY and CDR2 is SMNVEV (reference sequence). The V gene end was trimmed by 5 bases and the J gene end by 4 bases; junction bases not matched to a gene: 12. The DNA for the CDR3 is TGTGCCAGCAGTCCTGGACAGGGGGCGGTCAGGAGCTATGGCTACACCTTC. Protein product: CASSPGQGAVRSYGYTF.

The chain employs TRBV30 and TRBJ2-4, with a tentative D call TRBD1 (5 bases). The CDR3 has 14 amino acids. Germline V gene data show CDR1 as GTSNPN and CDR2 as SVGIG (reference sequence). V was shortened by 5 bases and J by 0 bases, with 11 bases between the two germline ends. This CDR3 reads CAWDSKVAKNIQYF. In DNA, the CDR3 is TGTGCCTGGGACAGTAAGGTAGCCAAAAACATTCAGTACTTC.

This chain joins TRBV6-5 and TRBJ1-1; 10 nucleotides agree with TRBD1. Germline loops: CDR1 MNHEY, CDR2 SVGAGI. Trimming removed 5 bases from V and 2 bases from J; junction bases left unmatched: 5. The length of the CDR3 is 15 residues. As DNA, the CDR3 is TGTGCCAGCAGTCTGACAGGGGGCGGAAACACTGAAGCTTTCTTT. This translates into CASSLTGGGNTEAFF.

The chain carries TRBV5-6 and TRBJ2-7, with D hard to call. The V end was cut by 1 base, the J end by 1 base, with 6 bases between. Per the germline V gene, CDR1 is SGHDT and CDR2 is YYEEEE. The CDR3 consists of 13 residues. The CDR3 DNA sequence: TGTGCCAGCAGCTTGTCCTTTTCCTACGAGCAGTACTTC. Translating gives CASSLSFSYEQYF.